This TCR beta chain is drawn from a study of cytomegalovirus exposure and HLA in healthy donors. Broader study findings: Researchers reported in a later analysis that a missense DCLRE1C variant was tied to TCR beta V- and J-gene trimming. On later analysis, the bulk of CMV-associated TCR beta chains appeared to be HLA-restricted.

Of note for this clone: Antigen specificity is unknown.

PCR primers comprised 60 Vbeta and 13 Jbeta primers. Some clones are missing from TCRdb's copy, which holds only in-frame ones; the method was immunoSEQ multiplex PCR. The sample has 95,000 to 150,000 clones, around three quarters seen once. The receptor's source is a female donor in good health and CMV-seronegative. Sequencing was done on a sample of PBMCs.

The CDR3, as DNA: TGTGCCTGGACGGTGGAGGGTTTGGGAAAACTGTTTTTT. This codes for CAWTVEGLGKLFF. This sequence joins TRBV30 and TRBJ1-4; D gene unclear. Trimming stripped 4 bases from V and 10 bases from J, with 16 bases between. CDR1 and CDR2 (germline): GTSNPN, SVGIG (reference sequence). This CDR3 comprises 13 residues. The whole variable domain, filled in from reference TRBV30 and TRBJ1-4, reads SQTIHQWPATLVQPVGSPLSLECTVEGTSNPNLYWYRQAAGRGLQLLFYSVGIGQISSEVPQNLSASRPQDRQFILSSKKLLLSDSGFYLCAWTVEGLGKLFFGSGTQLSVL.